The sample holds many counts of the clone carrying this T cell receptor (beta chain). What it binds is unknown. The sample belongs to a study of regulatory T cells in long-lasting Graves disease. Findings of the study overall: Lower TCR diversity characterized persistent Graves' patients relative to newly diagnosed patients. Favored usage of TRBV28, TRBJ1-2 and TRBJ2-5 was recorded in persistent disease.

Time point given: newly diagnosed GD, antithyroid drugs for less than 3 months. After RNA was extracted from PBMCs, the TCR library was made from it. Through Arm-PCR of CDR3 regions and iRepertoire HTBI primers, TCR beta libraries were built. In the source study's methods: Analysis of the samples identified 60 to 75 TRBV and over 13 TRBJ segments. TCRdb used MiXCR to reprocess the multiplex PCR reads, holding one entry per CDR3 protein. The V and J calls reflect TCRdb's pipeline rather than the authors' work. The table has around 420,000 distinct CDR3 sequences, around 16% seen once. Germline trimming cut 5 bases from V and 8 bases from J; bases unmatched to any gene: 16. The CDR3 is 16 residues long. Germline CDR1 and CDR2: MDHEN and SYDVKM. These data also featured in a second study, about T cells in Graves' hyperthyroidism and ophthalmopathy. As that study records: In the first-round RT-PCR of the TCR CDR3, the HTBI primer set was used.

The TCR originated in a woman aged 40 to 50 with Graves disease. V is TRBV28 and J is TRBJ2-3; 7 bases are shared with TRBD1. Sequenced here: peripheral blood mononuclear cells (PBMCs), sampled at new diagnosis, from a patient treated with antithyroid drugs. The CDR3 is CASSPRGDRAHGTQYF. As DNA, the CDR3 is TGTGCCAGCAGTCCCCGTGGGGACAGAGCTCATGGTACGCAGTATTTT.